The clone carrying this T cell receptor (beta chain) occurred a few times. The data originate from a study of blood T cell repertoires in COVID-19. Assay used: immunoSEQ multiplex PCR; TCRdb lists only in-frame clones, some missing. The sample lists hundreds of thousands of clones; 88% were seen once. Germline assignment: CDR1 LGHNA and CDR2 YSLEER. The CDR3 length is 21 residues. The J segment lost 1 base and the V segment lost 0 bases, leaving 13 bases of the junction unmatched. Participants came from under 30 US areas, aged roughly 18 to 90 years. The receptor's source is a woman in her 30s who had recovered from COVID-19. Sequencing was performed on PBMCs or T cells enriched from blood (not recorded which). The chain has TRBV4-3 and TRBJ2-6; TRBD1 matches 9 bases. The CDR3 DNA reads as TGCGCCAGCAGCCAAGATCCCCGAGGGCCCGGGACAGGGTCTGGGGCCAACGTCCTGACTTTC. Its protein is CASSQDPRGPGTGSGANVLTF.